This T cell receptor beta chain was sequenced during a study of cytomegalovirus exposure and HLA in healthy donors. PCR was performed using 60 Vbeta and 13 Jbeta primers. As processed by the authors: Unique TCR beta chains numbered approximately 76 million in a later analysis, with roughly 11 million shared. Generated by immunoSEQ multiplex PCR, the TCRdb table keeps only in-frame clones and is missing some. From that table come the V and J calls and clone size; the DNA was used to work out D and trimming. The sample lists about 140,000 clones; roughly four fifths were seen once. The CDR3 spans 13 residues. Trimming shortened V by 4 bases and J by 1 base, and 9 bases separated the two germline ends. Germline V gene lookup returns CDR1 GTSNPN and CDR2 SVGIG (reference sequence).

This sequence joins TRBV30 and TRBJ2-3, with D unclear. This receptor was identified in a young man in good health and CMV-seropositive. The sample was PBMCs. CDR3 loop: CAWKEPGTDTQYF. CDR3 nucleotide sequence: TGTGCCTGGAAGGAGCCTGGCACAGATACGCAGTATTTT. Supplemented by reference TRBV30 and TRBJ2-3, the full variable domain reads SQTIHQWPATLVQPVGSPLSLECTVEGTSNPNLYWYRQAAGRGLQLLFYSVGIGQISSEVPQNLSASRPQDRQFILSSKKLLLSDSGFYLCAWKEPGTDTQYFGPGTRLTVL.